Included here is one T cell receptor beta chain sequence, with context. The source of the sample is a study of shared clonotypes between healthy human individuals. The naive CD8 population came from CD45RO-negative cells selected for CCR7, without terminally differentiated effector memory CD45RA+ cells. Germline CDR1 reads SNHLY; CDR2 reads FYNNEI. CDR3 length equals 19 residues. Trimming took 6 bases from V and 0 from J; bases not matched to a gene: 17. It was across several immunoSEQ plates that each subset's genomic DNA was evenly split. Profiling relied on immunoSEQ multiplex PCR, and the TCRdb table lists in-frame clones only, not all of them. The repertoire holds 2 million or so clones, with approximately 94% as singletons.

V and J are TRBV2 and TRBJ1-5, with 7 bases lining up with TRBD1. The sequenced material came from naive CD8+ T cells sorted from blood. The sequence derives from a man aged 18 to 35 in good health. This CDR3 reads CASSEYPGQSSLSNQPQHF. CDR3 bases: TGTGCCAGCAGCGAATACCCGGGACAGAGTTCGCTTAGCAATCAGCCCCAGCATTTT.